A single sample gave rise to the 14 T cell receptor beta chains below, sequenced in a study of T cells in Graves' hyperthyroidism and ophthalmopathy. RNA transcripts gave rise to amplified TCR beta CDR3 regions. First-round RT-PCR with HTBI primers amplified the TCR CDR3 region. TCRdb re-called the multiplex PCR reads with MiXCR, one entry per CDR3 protein. This table holds about 580,000 distinct CDR3 sequences, over 11% found once. Sequencing was performed on blood. The receptors were gathered from a woman aged 25 to 39 with Graves' hyperthyroidism that later progressed to Graves' ophthalmopathy.

This clonotype was seen ten or more times. The chain employs TRBV19 and TRBJ1-2; a possible D gene is TRBD1 (5 bases). CDR1 is LNHDA, CDR2 SQIVND, per germline (reference sequence). The CDR3 contains 12 residues. V gave up 5 bases and J gave up 6 bases, with 10 bases separating them. The CDR3: CASSGTADGYTF. DNA of the CDR3: TGTGCCAGTAGTGGGACGGCAGATGGCTACACCTTC.

The genes are TRBV19 and TRBJ2-1; 9 nucleotides line up with TRBD2. The V segment lost 1 base and the J segment 1 base; nucleotides outside the gene matches: 2. CDR1 is LNHDA and CDR2 is SQIVND in the germline V gene (reference sequence). CDR3 length: 16 residues. The CDR3 spells CASSIASGISYNEQFF. Here the CDR3 DNA reads TGTGCCAGTAGTATAGCTAGCGGGATTTCCTACAATGAGCAGTTCTTC. Using reference TRBV19 and TRBJ2-1 for the parts outside the CDR3, the full variable domain is DGGITQSPKYLFRKEGQNVTLSCEQNLNHDAMYWYRQDPGQGLRLIYYSQIVNDFQKGDIAEGYSVSREKKESFPLTVTSAQKNPTAFYLCASSIASGISYNEQFFGPGTRLTVL.

On this clonotype: At one end, the junction sequence differs from germline, possibly due to a read error. The gene calls are TRBV5-1 and TRBJ2-2; TRBD2 might be the D (6 bases). Looked up from germline, CDR1 is SGHRS and CDR2 is YFSETQ. There are 16 residues in the CDR3. As DNA, the CDR3 is TGCGCCAGCAGCTTAGCTTCAACCGCAAACACCGGGGGGCTGTTTTTT. It is translated as CASSLASTANTGGLFF.

This clonotype was detected many times. Here the CDR3 DNA reads TGTGCCAGCAGTTGGGCTAGTCAAAGGCCCGGGGAGCTGTTTTTT. Encoded protein: CASSWASQRPGELFF. This chain joins TRBV27 and TRBJ2-2; no reliable D call. The germline V gene has CDR1 MNHEY and CDR2 SMNVEV (reference sequence). This CDR3 region has 15 residues. Trimming stripped 4 bases from V and 6 bases from J, with 15 bases between.

The chain carries TRBV11-2 and TRBJ2-1, with 7 bases lining up with TRBD2. Germline CDR1 is SGHAT and CDR2 is FQNNGV. This CDR3 contains 14 residues. V lost 5 bases and J lost 2; bases outside the gene matches: 3. The CDR3 is CASSASGAYNEQFF. The CDR3 region has the DNA TGTGCCAGCAGCGCGAGCGGGGCCTACAATGAGCAGTTCTTC.

V usage is TRBV29-1 and J usage is TRBJ1-2; no firm D call. The CDR3 runs 11 residues. Per germline, CDR1 SQVTM and CDR2 ANQGSEA. V was pared by 7 bases and J by 6 bases, with 12 bases between. The CDR3 reads CSATGGDGYTF. The CDR3 nucleotides read TGCAGCGCCACTGGTGGGGATGGCTACACCTTC.

This clonotype was seen many times. The chain combines TRBV27 with TRBJ1-4, with D perhaps TRBD1 (6 bases). This CDR3 contains 15 residues. Germline CDR1 reads MNHEY; CDR2 reads SMNVEV (reference sequence). Trimming pared 7 bases from V and 8 bases from J, leaving 20 bases between. This CDR3 is CASTIYGGAREKLFF. For the CDR3, the DNA is TGTGCCAGCACTATTTACGGGGGGGCGAGGGAAAAACTGTTTTTT.

The chain uses TRBV6-2 or TRBV6-3 and TRBJ2-7; 9 positions match TRBD2. Losses at the gene ends were 3 bases for V and 3 bases for J; bases not matched to a gene: 9. The CDR3 contains 16 residues. From germline, CDR1 is MNHEY and CDR2 SVGEGT. In DNA form, the CDR3 reads TGTGCCAGCAGTTATGGGCCTAGCGGGACAAACTACGAGCAGTACTTC. It specifies CASSYGPSGTNYEQYF.

The table lists this clonotype with a count of one. A read error may account for a junction end that differs from germline. The chain links TRBV28 to TRBJ1-1; 9 nucleotides agree with TRBD1. This CDR3 has 12 residues. The germline V gene has CDR1 MDHEN and CDR2 SYDVKM. In DNA, the CDR3 is TGTGCCAGCAGGGACAGGGGAGTTGAAGCTTCCTTT. It yields the protein CASRDRGVEASF.

V is TRBV19 and J is TRBJ1-5; D is perhaps TRBD1 (5 bases). Trimming left V 5 bases short and J 0 bases short, with 17 bases between. CDR1 is LNHDA, CDR2 SQIVND, per germline (reference sequence). The CDR3 covers 17 residues. The CDR3 reads CASSVRRAWVSNQPQHF. CDR3 bases: TGTGCCAGTAGTGTCCGCAGGGCTTGGGTTAGCAATCAGCCCCAGCATTTT.

The chain joins TRBV5-5 to TRBJ1-1; tentatively, D is TRBD1 (6 bases). The germline V gene encodes CDR1 SGHKS and CDR2 YYEKEE (reference sequence). The CDR3 covers 16 residues. Trimming cost V 0 bases and J 4 bases, with 16 bases left between them. The CDR3 DNA is TGTGCCAGCAGCTTGGTAGATTCAGGGGCGAGCACTGAAGCTTTCTTT. Translating gives CASSLVDSGASTEAFF.

This chain links TRBV12-3 or TRBV12-4 with TRBJ2-7; 9 nucleotides line up with TRBD1. This CDR3 has 14 amino acids. Unmatched junction bases numbered 6, after V lost 5 bases and J lost 4 bases. The CDR3 DNA sequence: TGTGCCAGCAGTCGGGACAGGGCATCATACGAGCAGTACTTC. It specifies CASSRDRASYEQYF.

The rearrangement links TRBV20-1 to TRBJ2-3; 14 bases are shared with TRBD2. CDR3 length: 17 amino acids. The germline CDR1 and CDR2 sequences are DFQATT and SNEGSKA (reference sequence). Unmatched junction bases numbered 10, after V lost 7 bases and J lost 1 base. In nucleotides, the CDR3 is TGCAGTGTCGGAGGACTAGCGGGAGGAGGAGGCACAGATACGCAGTATTTT. Its translation: CSVGGLAGGGGTDTQYF.

There are a few counts of this clonotype. The chain couples TRBV9 to TRBJ2-2; no definite D call. Germline loops: CDR1 SGDLS, CDR2 YYNGEE. The CDR3 covers 12 residues. V lost 0 bases and J lost 7, with 4 bases in between. Here the CDR3 reads CASSVVYGELFF. The CDR3 DNA reads as TGTGCCAGCAGCGTAGTATACGGGGAGCTGTTTTTT.